Shown below are 8 T cell receptor beta chains from a single sample sequenced in a study of blood T cell repertoires in COVID-19. Some clones are missing from TCRdb's copy, which holds only in-frame ones; the method was immunoSEQ multiplex PCR. The table shows nearly 300,000 clones, with 70% to 85% occurring only once. Sequenced material: peripheral blood. The source of these receptors is a human donor with COVID-19, enrolled during active disease. The donor label of this sample is uncertain.

The rearrangement links TRBV9 to TRBJ2-7; D remains unclear. The germline V gene has CDR1 SGDLS and CDR2 YYNGEE. The CDR3 covers 13 residues. V lost 0 bases and J 6 bases, leaving 10 bases between the germline ends. CDR3 sequence: CASSVATDPEQYF. CDR3 coding DNA: TGTGCCAGCAGCGTAGCTACAGATCCCGAGCAGTACTTC.

The chain couples TRBV6-1 to TRBJ2-2, with D tentatively TRBD1 (6 bases). This CDR3 region has 16 residues. Trimming took 2 bases from V and 4 from J, leaving 14 bases between them. Germline V gives CDR1 MNHNS, CDR2 SASEGT. This chain's CDR3 is CASSEYGQLITGELFF. CDR3 in DNA: TGTGCCAGCAGTGAATATGGACAGTTAATCACCGGGGAGCTGTTTTTT.

The CDR3 reads CASSLAGAAYEQYF. The CDR3 DNA follows: TGTGCCAGCAGTCTAGCGGGAGCGGCGTACGAGCAGTACTTC. The chain combines TRBV3-1 (or the pseudogene TRBV3-2) with TRBJ2-7, with TRBD2 matching over 10 bases. Trimming removed 6 bases from V and 4 bases from J; junction bases left unmatched: 6. Germline V lookup: CDR1 LGHDT, CDR2 YNNKEL (reference sequence). This CDR3 region has 14 residues.

The chain combines TRBV9 with TRBJ2-3, with a weak D call TRBD2 (7 bases). Per the germline V gene, CDR1 is SGDLS and CDR2 is YYNGEE. The CDR3 runs to 22 residues. Trimming stripped 3 bases from V and 1 base from J, with 33 bases between. The CDR3 here is CASSDSGAQWAGDPGRTDTQYF. In DNA form, the CDR3 reads TGTGCCAGCAGCGACTCGGGGGCTCAATGGGCGGGGGACCCGGGGCGCACAGATACGCAGTATTTT.

The chain is built from TRBV5-4 and TRBJ2-3; TRBD1 matches 8 bases. Germline loops: CDR1 SGHNT, CDR2 YYREEE (reference sequence). With V trimmed by 4 bases and J by 4 bases, 14 bases remained unmatched. This CDR3 spans 17 amino acids. The CDR3 DNA sequence: TGTGCCAGCAGCCAACCCCCGGGACAGGTTATATCAGATACGCAGTATTTT. Translation: CASSQPPGQVISDTQYF.

The rearrangement joins TRBV6-5 to TRBJ2-7, with 9 nucleotides matching TRBD2. V was clipped by 6 bases and J by 4 bases; unmatched bases: 4. Germline lookup yields CDR1 MNHEY and CDR2 SVGAGI. This CDR3 spans 13 amino acids. CDR3 loop: CASRASGNYEQYF. CDR3 sequence (DNA): TGTGCCAGCAGAGCTAGCGGGAATTACGAGCAGTACTTC.

The gene calls are TRBV7-2 and TRBJ1-1; the match to TRBD1 covers 9 bases. Trimming cost V 4 bases and J 0 bases; bases outside gene matches: 6. Germline V lookup: CDR1 SGHTA, CDR2 FQGNSA. This CDR3 is 16 amino acids long. CDR3 DNA: TGTGCCAGCAGCTACCGGGACAGGGACTTGAACACTGAAGCTTTCTTT. The encoded protein is CASSYRDRDLNTEAFF.

The V gene is TRBV11-2, the J gene TRBJ2-2; D might be TRBD1 (6 bases). The V and J ends lost 8 bases and 2 bases respectively, with 9 bases between them. CDR1 is SGHAT, CDR2 FQNNGV, per germline. This CDR3 is built from 13 residues. The CDR3 DNA reads TGTGCCAGCGGGACACCAAACACCGGGGAGCTGTTTTTT. Translated: CASGTPNTGELFF.